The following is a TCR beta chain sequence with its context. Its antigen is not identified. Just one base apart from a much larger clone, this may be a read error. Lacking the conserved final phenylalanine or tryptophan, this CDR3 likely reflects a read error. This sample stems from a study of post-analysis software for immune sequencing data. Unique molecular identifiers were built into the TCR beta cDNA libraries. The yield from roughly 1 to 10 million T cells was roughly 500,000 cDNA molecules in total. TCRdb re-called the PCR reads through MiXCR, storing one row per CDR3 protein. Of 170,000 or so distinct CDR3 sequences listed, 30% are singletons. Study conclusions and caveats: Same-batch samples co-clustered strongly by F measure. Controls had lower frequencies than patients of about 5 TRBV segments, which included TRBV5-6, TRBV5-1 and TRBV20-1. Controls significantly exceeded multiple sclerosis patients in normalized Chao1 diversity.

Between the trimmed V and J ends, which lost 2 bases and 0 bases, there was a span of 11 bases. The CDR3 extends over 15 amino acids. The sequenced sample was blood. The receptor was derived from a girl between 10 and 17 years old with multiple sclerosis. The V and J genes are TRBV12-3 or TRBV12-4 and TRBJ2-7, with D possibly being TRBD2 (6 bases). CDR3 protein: CASSLQAGGSYEQYL. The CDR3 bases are TGTGCCAGCAGTTTACAAGCGGGTGGCTCCTACGAGCAGTACCTC.